This T cell receptor (beta chain) comes out of a study of beta chain features in type 1 diabetes. Notes on the study in general: TCRB repertoires of naive, central memory and Treg cells appeared more similar among patients than among healthy donors. Shorter TCRB CDR3s, moderately but significantly so, were found in Type 1 diabetes patients in all four CD4+ subsets.

Staining for CD45RO/CCR7/CD25/CD127/CD95/CD27 allowed sorting of CD4+ naive, central memory, regulatory and stem cell-like memory cells. Germline V CDR1 and CDR2: SGHTA, FQGTGA. The V and J ends lost 5 bases and 4 bases, in that order; junction bases with no gene match: 7. The CDR3 is 14 amino acids. Since all of the isolated RNA was reverse transcribed, expressed TCRB transcripts were what got sequenced. Repertoires were generated with immunoSEQ multiplex PCR, while TCRdb's copy carries only in-frame clones and drops some. The sample lists 130,000 to 150,000 clones; about 10% were seen once. This clone was detected only a few times. The antigen is unknown.

The genes are TRBV7-3 and TRBJ1-2; TRBD1 agrees at 7 bases. Source material: naive CD4+ T cells from blood. The sequence came from a man aged 18 to 29 in good health. The CDR3, as DNA: TGTGCCAGCAGCCGTGGACAGGAACCCTATGGCTACACCTTC. Translating gives CASSRGQEPYGYTF.